This is a list of T cell receptor beta chains from one sample in a study of T cells after yellow fever vaccination. TCRdb re-analysed the 5' RACE reads in MiXCR, keeping a single row per CDR3 protein. Of about 310,000 distinct CDR3 sequences listed, approximately 3.8% are singletons. The input for sequencing was PBMCs, taken on the day of the yellow fever booster vaccination. The source is a man aged 18 to 29 who received the YFV17D yellow fever vaccine. CDR3s include the opening cysteine and the closing phenylalanine or tryptophan. Each record gives: V gene, D gene, J gene, clone size, CDR3 length, CDR3 DNA, CDR3 protein. The D gene is left open where the match is weak. Clone sizes are given selectively: once, few, many, or a class where the clone is expanded.

TRBV20-1,TRBD1,TRBJ1-4,few,14,TGCAGTGGGACAGGGGGGTCCACTAATGAAAAACTGTTTTTT,CSGTGGSTNEKLFF
TRBV5-1,-,TRBJ1-5,many,15,TGCGCCAGCAGCTTGGGACAGAATAGCAATCAGCCCCAGCATTTT,CASSLGQNSNQPQHF
TRBV19,-,TRBJ1-5,-,11,TGTGCCAGTAGTATGGGGCCGCCCCAGCATTTT,CASSMGPPQHF
TRBV20-1,TRBD1,TRBJ1-1,many,12,TGCAGTGCTGGACAGGGAAGGACTGAAGCTTTCTTT,CSAGQGRTEAFF
TRBV7-2,-,TRBJ2-5,many,13,TGTGCCAGCAGCTCCTTCTACTGGGGGACCCAGTACTTC,CASSSFYWGTQYF
TRBV10-3,-,TRBJ2-3,-,15,TGTGCCATCAGTGACCCGGAAGACTTCACAGATACGCAGTATTTT,CAISDPEDFTDTQYF
TRBV10-3,TRBD1,TRBJ2-3,many,12,TGTGCCATCAGCACAGGGGCAGATACGCAGTATTTT,CAISTGADTQYF
TRBV12-3/TRBV12-4,-,TRBJ1-6,many,14,TGTGCCAGCAGTTTAGGGCTTAATAATTCACCCCTCCACTTT,CASSLGLNNSPLHF
TRBV27,-,TRBJ2-7,few,12,TGTGCCTCAGTGAGCACCGCCTACGAGCAGTACTTC,CASVSTAYEQYF
TRBV7-2,-,TRBJ2-3,many,14,TGTGCCAGCAGCCGTGGGGGGCGCACAGATACGCAGTATTTT,CASSRGGRTDTQYF
TRBV20-1,-,TRBJ2-2,many,15,TGCAGTGCTAGAGTGGCTAGTATCAACACCGGGGAGCTGTTTTTT,CSARVASINTGELFF
TRBV19,-,TRBJ1-2,many,19,TGTGCCAGTACCCCAAGAGGGGCCAGGGCAAAGGTTACGTTCTATGGCTACACCTTC,CASTPRGARAKVTFYGYTF
TRBV15,-,TRBJ2-1,many,18,TGTGCCACCAGCAGAGAGTCGTGGGCTAGACAACGATACAATGAGCAGTTCTTC,CATSRESWARQRYNEQFF
TRBV28,-,TRBJ1-5,-,15,TGTGCCAGCAGTTTACCTCCAATGGGCAATCAGCCCCAGCATTTT,CASSLPPMGNQPQHF
TRBV18,TRBD1,TRBJ1-2,-,15,TGTGCCAGCTCACCATCCCCGGGACAGGGTGTGGGCTACACCTTC,CASSPSPGQGVGYTF
TRBV27,-,TRBJ2-3,many,14,TGTGCCAGCACCCGCCCCGGTCGTCCCGATACGCAGTATTTT,CASTRPGRPDTQYF
TRBV5-1,TRBD1,TRBJ2-2,many,16,TGCGCCAGCAGCTTGGATCCGGGACAGGGGACCGGGGAGCTGTTTTTT,CASSLDPGQGTGELFF
TRBV29-1,-,TRBJ1-5,-,14,TGCAGCGTTACGGACGGTTATAGCAATCAGCCCCAGCATTTT,CSVTDGYSNQPQHF
TRBV6-1,-,TRBJ1-4,many,15,TGTGCCAGCAGTGAAGCTAGAGGGTGGTTTGAAAAACTGTTTTTT,CASSEARGWFEKLFF
TRBV7-2,-,TRBJ2-3,many,16,TGTGCCAGCAGCTTAGTGGCGGGGTTGAGCACAGATACGCAGTATTTT,CASSLVAGLSTDTQYF
TRBV10-3,-,TRBJ1-2,many,16,TGTGCCATCAGTGAGTCGGTCTTCTTTCCTAACTATGGCTACACCTTC,CAISESVFFPNYGYTF
TRBV7-3,TRBD2,TRBJ2-4,few,17,TGTGCCAGCAGCCCCTGGGGGGGAGAAAGAACCAAAAACATTCAGTACTTC,CASSPWGGERTKNIQYF
TRBV6-2/TRBV6-3,TRBD1,TRBJ1-2,many,13,TGTGCCAGCAGTTCAAACAGGGGTCGCGGCTACACCTTC,CASSSNRGRGYTF
TRBV7-9,TRBD1,TRBJ1-4,-,14,TGTGCCAGCAGCTATGCGACAGGGTCTGAAAAACTGTTTTTT,CASSYATGSEKLFF
TRBV10-3,-,TRBJ1-2,many,14,TGTGCCATCAGTGAGTCGACAGGCGCCTATGGCTACACCTTC,CAISESTGAYGYTF
TRBV6-2/TRBV6-3,-,TRBJ2-1,-,14,TGTGCCAGCAGCCCCCGGACAAGCTACAATGAGCAGTTCTTC,CASSPRTSYNEQFF
TRBV7-2,-,TRBJ2-5,many,13,TGTGCCAGCAGCTTAGACTTCCAAGAGACCCAGTACTTC,CASSLDFQETQYF
TRBV4-3,-,TRBJ2-1,many,15,TGCGCCAGCAGCCAAGTAAGAGGGGCTGGTAGTGAGCAGTTCTTC,CASSQVRGAGSEQFF
TRBV27,-,TRBJ1-1,many,15,TGTGCCAGCAGTTTAACCGGACAGCTGAACACTGAAGCTTTCTTT,CASSLTGQLNTEAFF
TRBV7-2,-,TRBJ2-3,many,17,TGTGCCAGCAGCTTAGGCGGGACTTGGGGCCTTAGGGATACGCAGTATTTT,CASSLGGTWGLRDTQYF
TRBV7-9,-,TRBJ1-2,many,14,TGTGCCAGCACTCTAGGACAAAATAACTATGGCTACACCTTC,CASTLGQNNYGYTF
TRBV5-5,-,TRBJ1-6,few,13,TGTGCCAGCAGCTTGGGAGGGGCAGTTCCCCTCCACTTT,CASSLGGAVPLHF
TRBV27,-,TRBJ2-1,-,11,TGTGCCAGCGTTGCCCGAGATGAGCAGTTCTTC,CASVARDEQFF
TRBV9,TRBD2,TRBJ2-3,many,16,TGTGCCAGCAGCGAGGGCTGGCGGGGGGTTACAGATACGCAGTATTTT,CASSEGWRGVTDTQYF
TRBV5-6,-,TRBJ2-1,-,15,TGTGCCAGCAGCTCGCAGGGGCAACCCGTTAATGAGCAGTTCTTC,CASSSQGQPVNEQFF
TRBV20-1,-,TRBJ2-7,-,11,TGCAGTGCTAGAGTAGGGCGAGGGGTGTACTTC,CSARVGRGVYF
TRBV29-1,-,TRBJ2-1,few,13,TGCAGCGTTGGACAGAACTCCTACAATGAGCAGTTCTTC,CSVGQNSYNEQFF
TRBV4-3,-,TRBJ2-7,-,14,TGCGCCAGCAGCCAATCATACCGTTCGGTCGAGCAGTACTTC,CASSQSYRSVEQYF
TRBV4-2,TRBD2,TRBJ2-7,many,15,TGTGCCAGCAGCCAAGTTGCGGGGGTCTCCTACGAGCAGTACTTC,CASSQVAGVSYEQYF
TRBV4-1,-,TRBJ2-5,many,15,TGCGCCAGCAGCCAAGATCGGGGCTTCCCGGAGACCCAGTACTTC,CASSQDRGFPETQYF
TRBV12-3/TRBV12-4,-,TRBJ2-5,many,13,TGTGCCAGCAGTTCAGAAAAGGAAGAGACCCAGTACTTC,CASSSEKEETQYF
TRBV5-4,-,TRBJ2-3,few,15,TGTGCCAGCAGCGGAGGGGGTGTCGCGACAGATACGCAGTATTTT,CASSGGGVATDTQYF
TRBV2,TRBD1,TRBJ2-2,-,15,TGTGCCAGCAGTGGAGGGACAGGGAATACCGGGGAGCTGTTTTTT,CASSGGTGNTGELFF
TRBV28,-,TRBJ2-5,-,15,TGTGCCAGCAGTTTAGGGCAGGGGAAGGAAGAGACCCAGTACTTC,CASSLGQGKEETQYF
TRBV7-2,TRBD2,TRBJ2-3,-,15,TGTGCCAGCAGCTTCCTCCTAGCGGGAGGGGATACGCAGTATTTT,CASSFLLAGGDTQYF
TRBV7-9,-,TRBJ2-7,-,15,TGTGCCAGCAGCTTAGACGTTGGGGATTCCTACGAGCAGTACTTC,CASSLDVGDSYEQYF
TRBV3-1,-,TRBJ1-2,-,20,TGTGCCAGCAGCCAAGAGGAGGGGAGTGGGGCACCGGGACCAGTCTATGGCTACACCTTC,CASSQEEGSGAPGPVYGYTF